This entry is about one T cell receptor beta chain. This may be a read error: a much more frequent sequence differs by one nucleotide. These data belong to a study of blood T cells in healthy people across ages. It was with a sample-barcoded 5' primer and a J-beta primer mix that a second PCR of roughly 6 to 11 cycles was run. Each CDR3 protein is one row after TCRdb ran MiXCR on the 5' RACE reads. This table holds a few hundred thousand distinct CDR3 sequences, approximately 51% found once. Germline V lookup: CDR1 DFQATT, CDR2 SNEGSKA (reference sequence). CDR3 length: 13 amino acids. Deletions cut 3 bases from V and 0 bases from J, with 7 bases between.

V gene TRBV20-1 combines with J gene TRBJ2-3; D not resolved. Sequencing was carried out using blood. This TCR was sampled from a man aged 60 to 69 in good health. CDR3 protein: CSASETSTDTQYF. The CDR3 coding sequence is TGCAGTGCTAGCGAGACTAGCACAGATACGCAGTATTTT.